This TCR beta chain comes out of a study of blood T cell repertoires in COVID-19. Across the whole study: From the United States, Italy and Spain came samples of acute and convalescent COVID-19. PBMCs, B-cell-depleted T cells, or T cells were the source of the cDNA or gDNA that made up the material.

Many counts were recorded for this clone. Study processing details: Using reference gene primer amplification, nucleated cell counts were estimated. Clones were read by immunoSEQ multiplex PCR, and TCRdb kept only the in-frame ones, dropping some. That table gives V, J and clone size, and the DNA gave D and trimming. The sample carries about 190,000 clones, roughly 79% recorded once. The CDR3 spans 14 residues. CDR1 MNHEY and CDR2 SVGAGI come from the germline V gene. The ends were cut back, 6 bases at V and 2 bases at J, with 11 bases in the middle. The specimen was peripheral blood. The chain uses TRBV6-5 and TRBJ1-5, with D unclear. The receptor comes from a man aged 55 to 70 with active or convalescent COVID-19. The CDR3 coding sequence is TGTGCCAGCAGGACCCTGGAGGGCAATCAGCCCCAGCATTTT. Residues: CASRTLEGNQPQHF.